This T cell receptor (beta chain) was retrieved from a study of T cell responses to AZD1222 COVID-19 vaccine. Study-wide findings and caveats: Breadth and depth of Spike-specific TCRs rose after two AZD1222 doses. Only after the peak T cell response were repertoires sampled. The donors showed a predominance of white British ancestry and of females, with possible underestimation of clonal diversity.

The CDR3 is 19 amino acids. V dropped 2 bases and J dropped 0; count of bases not matched to a gene: 13. The V gene's germline CDR1 is LGHNA and CDR2 YNFKEQ. As concerns this clone: Its matching antigen is unknown.

The protocol was immunoSEQ multiplex PCR, while the TCRdb copy is restricted to in-frame clones and leaves out a portion. The table shows some 180,000 clones, with approximately 92% occurring only once. The material was peripheral blood, obtained on day 0 of AZD1222 vaccination. The chain has TRBV4-2 and TRBJ2-3, with 8 bases identical to TRBD2. This receptor was obtained from an adult in good health. The CDR3 reads CASSQFGAGGTISTDTQYF. CDR3 nucleotide sequence: TGTGCCAGCAGCCAATTCGGGGCGGGGGGTACTATTAGCACAGATACGCAGTATTTT.